One sample yielded the 30 T cell receptor beta chains listed below, sequenced in a study of CD8 T cell repertoires and HIV-1 epitope variants. Antigens for these TCRs are unknown. Produced via immunoSEQ multiplex PCR; TCRdb's table is partial and in-frame only. Here the sample spans about 5,000 clones, around 64% being singletons. The sample was cultured CD8+ T cells derived from PBMCs. These receptors all stem from a male donor with HIV.

This clone was counted a few times. The chain uses TRBV27 and TRBJ2-7; perhaps TRBD2 as D (5 bases). Per germline, CDR1 MNHEY and CDR2 SMNVEV (reference sequence). The CDR3 is 13 residues long. V gave up 8 bases and J gave up 6 bases, with 17 bases separating them. The CDR3 here is CASGNWPAGEQYF. In DNA, the CDR3 is TGTGCCAGCGGTAACTGGCCTGCGGGCGAGCAGTACTTC.

The chain links TRBV9 to TRBJ2-2; a possible D gene is TRBD1 (5 bases). Trimming took off 3 bases at V and 3 bases at J, with 6 bases between the two ends. This CDR3 region has 13 residues. Germline V CDR1 and CDR2: SGDLS, YYNGEE. CDR3 protein: CASSEQDTGELFF. CDR3 sequence (DNA): TGTGCCAGCAGCGAACAGGACACCGGGGAGCTGTTTTTT.

This clone is labeled hyperexpanded. The chain is built from TRBV19 and TRBJ1-5; 7 nucleotides match TRBD1. Unmatched junction bases numbered 7, after V lost 7 bases and J lost 1 base. The CDR3 length is 15 residues. CDR1 is LNHDA and CDR2 is SQIVND in the germline V gene (reference sequence). The CDR3 coding sequence is TGTGCCAGTACCCCGGACAGGTTAAGCAATCAGCCCCAGCATTTT. It is translated as CASTPDRLSNQPQHF.

CDR3 residues: CASSLGQGPTGELFF. The DNA of the CDR3 is TGCGCCAGCAGCTTGGGACAGGGGCCCACCGGGGAGCTGTTTTTT. This chain joins TRBV5-1 and TRBJ2-2; 8 nucleotides match TRBD1. Unmatched junction bases numbered 2, after V lost 0 bases and J lost 4 bases. The CDR3 has 15 amino acids. The germline CDR1 and CDR2 sequences are SGHRS and YFSETQ.

This chain connects TRBV19 to TRBJ2-7; 11 bases are shared with TRBD2. The CDR3 runs 14 residues. The germline V gene encodes CDR1 LNHDA and CDR2 SQIVND (reference sequence). V lost 5 bases to trimming and J lost 5 bases; unmatched junction nucleotides: 5. This chain's CDR3 is CASSLGLAENEQYF. The CDR3 nucleotides read TGTGCCAGTAGTTTGGGACTAGCGGAGAACGAGCAGTACTTC.

The chain uses TRBV28 and TRBJ2-7; possibly TRBD1 or TRBD2 for D (5 bases each). CDR3 length: 19 amino acids. Trimming removed 5 bases at V and 4 bases at J, with 30 bases between. The germline V gene has CDR1 MDHEN and CDR2 SYDVKM. CDR3 in amino acids: CASSLQIQTGLDTPYEQYF. In nucleotides, the CDR3 is TGTGCCAGCAGTCTCCAGATTCAAACGGGATTGGACACACCATACGAGCAGTACTTC. The variable domain in full, with the rest retrieved from reference TRBV28 and TRBJ2-7, is DVKVTQSSRYLVKRTGEKVFLECVQDMDHENMFWYRQDPGLGLRLIYFSYDVKMKEKGDIPEGYSVSREKKERFSLILESASTNQTSMYLCASSLQIQTGLDTPYEQYFGPGTRLTVT.

By frequency in the sample, this clone is medium-sized. The CDR3 loop reads CASSGTGYEQYF. The CDR3 region has the DNA TGTGCCAGCAGCGGGACAGGCTACGAGCAGTACTTC. The chain carries TRBV6-1 and TRBJ2-7; 8 bases are a match to TRBD1. CDR3 size: 12 residues. From germline, CDR1 is MNHNS and CDR2 SASEGT. V lost 6 bases and J lost 3; bases outside the gene matches: 1.

The rearrangement uses TRBV5-4 and TRBJ1-3; maybe TRBD1 (5 bases). There are 17 residues in the CDR3. The germline V and J ends were trimmed by 1 base and 0 bases, with 14 bases remaining between them. In germline, CDR1 is SGHNT, CDR2 YYREEE (reference sequence). The CDR3 DNA follows: TGTGCCAGCAGCTTGTTAGAGGGACCTATCTCTGGAAACACCATATATTTT. Translating gives CASSLLEGPISGNTIYF. The entire variable domain, with the rest obtained from reference TRBV5-4 and TRBJ1-3, is as follows: ETGVTQSPTHLIKTRGQQVTLRCSSQSGHNTVSWYQQALGQGPQFIFQYYREEENGRGNFPPRFSGLQFPNYSSELNVNALELDDSALYLCASSLLEGPISGNTIYFGEGSWLTVV.

The sample holds a few counts of this clone. The V gene is TRBV25-1, the J gene TRBJ2-7; tentative D call: TRBD2 (5 bases). CDR1 is MGHDK and CDR2 is SYGVNS in the germline V gene. V lost 4 bases and J 2 bases, leaving 9 bases between the germline ends. CDR3 length: 13 amino acids. The CDR3 DNA is TGTGCCAGCAGTGGAGGGCTAACCTACGAGCAGTACTTC. Translated: CASSGGLTYEQYF.

This clone has only one observation. J is TRBJ1-5 and V is TRBV28; the D is unclear. The CDR3 length is 14 residues. Per the germline V gene, CDR1 is MDHEN and CDR2 is SYDVKM. V was cut by 3 bases and J by 7 bases, with 13 bases left in between. The CDR3 is CASSLSLVNQPQHF. CDR3 nucleotide sequence: TGTGCCAGCAGTTTGTCCCTGGTAAACCAGCCCCAGCATTTT.

V and J are TRBV10-3 and TRBJ2-1; 8 nucleotides align to TRBD1. This CDR3 comprises 13 residues. The junction had 4 bases not matched to a gene; V was cut back by 7 bases and J by 5 bases. Germline V gene data show CDR1 as ENHRY and CDR2 as SYGVKD. This CDR3 reads CAIKGQGNNEQFF. The CDR3, as DNA: TGTGCCATCAAAGGACAGGGAAACAATGAGCAGTTCTTC.

This clone was seen a handful of times. The J gene is TRBJ1-6, the V gene TRBV5-1; D perhaps matches TRBD1 (5 bases). Trimming pared 4 bases from V and 11 bases from J, leaving 16 bases between. Germline lookup yields CDR1 SGHRS and CDR2 YFSETQ. The CDR3 is made up of 14 amino acids. CDR3 in DNA: TGCGCCAGCAGCCTAGAAGACAGAACTACACCCCTCCACTTT. It translates to CASSLEDRTTPLHF.

The rearrangement joins TRBV2 to TRBJ2-5; maybe TRBD2 (7 bases). This CDR3 spans 15 amino acids. Trimming left V 3 bases short and J 4 bases short, with 15 bases between. Germline V lookup: CDR1 SNHLY, CDR2 FYNNEI. The CDR3 coding sequence is TGTGCCAGCAGTGACCTAGCGGAGGGGGGAGAGACCCAGTACTTC. Residues: CASSDLAEGGETQYF.

The V call is TRBV28, the J call TRBJ2-7; 16 bases are shared with TRBD2. With V trimmed by 3 bases and J by 6 bases, 8 bases remained unmatched. Germline CDR1 MDHEN, CDR2 SYDVKM. The CDR3 covers 17 residues. The CDR3 region is CASSFLGTSGRAGEQYF. The CDR3 DNA reads TGTGCCAGCAGTTTCCTAGGGACTAGCGGGAGGGCAGGCGAGCAGTACTTC.

The rearrangement links TRBV11-3 to TRBJ2-1, with 7 bases identical to TRBD2. The CDR3 runs 18 residues. V lost 0 bases and J lost 1; bases outside the gene matches: 9. Germline CDR1 and CDR2: SGHNT and YENEEA. The CDR3 bases are TGTGCCAGCAGCTTAGATCCGCCACTAGCGAGTTCCTACAATGAGCAGTTCTTC. Translating it yields CASSLDPPLASSYNEQFF.

With respect to this clone: One end of the junction does not line up with germline, which may come from a read error. This chain uses TRBV7-2 with TRBJ2-7; weak D call: TRBD2 (6 bases). Germline CDR1 and CDR2: SGHTA and FQGNSA. This CDR3 comprises 19 residues. As DNA, the CDR3 is TGCGCCAGCAGCCAAGAGCCGGGAGCGGGCGCCCTGAGCTCCTACGAGCAGTACTTC. Translation gives CASSQEPGAGALSSYEQYF.

V usage is TRBV4-2 and J usage is TRBJ2-7; D not certain. The V gene lost 2 bases and the J gene lost 2 bases, with 10 bases spanning the gap. CDR1 is LGHNA and CDR2 is YNFKEQ in the germline V gene. The CDR3 contains 14 residues. For the CDR3, the DNA is TGTGCCAGCAGCCAAAGTAACAGCGCCTACGAGCAGTACTTC. Amino acids: CASSQSNSAYEQYF.

The genes are TRBV18 and TRBJ2-3; either TRBD1 or TRBD2 may supply D (5 bases each). CDR3 length: 15 amino acids. Germline CDR1 KGHSH, CDR2 LQKENI. Between the trimmed V and J ends, which lost 3 bases and 1 base, there was a span of 11 bases. The CDR3 here is CASSPGTTGTDTQYF. The CDR3 region has the DNA TGTGCCAGCTCACCGGGGACCACCGGCACAGATACGCAGTATTTT.

The J gene is TRBJ2-1, the V gene TRBV5-1, with 7 bases lining up with TRBD2. Germline CDR1 reads SGHRS; CDR2 reads YFSETQ. The CDR3 contains 15 residues. V was pared by 3 bases and J by 0 bases, with 3 bases of the junction left unmatched. The CDR3 protein is CASSWERGSYNEQFF. CDR3 nucleotide sequence: TGCGCCAGCAGCTGGGAGCGGGGCTCCTACAATGAGCAGTTCTTC.

This clone was detected a few times. V gene TRBV7-9 combines with J gene TRBJ1-1; D gene unclear. V lost 2 bases to trimming and J lost 3 bases, with 13 bases between them. Germline V gene data show CDR1 as SEHNR and CDR2 as FQNEAQ (reference sequence). This CDR3 has 15 residues. The CDR3: CASSLPVGPYTEAFF. CDR3 sequence (DNA): TGTGCCAGCAGCTTACCTGTGGGCCCTTACACTGAAGCTTTCTTT.

The V and J genes are TRBV29-1 and TRBJ2-7, with D maybe TRBD1 (5 bases). Per germline, CDR1 SQVTM and CDR2 ANQGSEA. Trimming took off 4 bases at V and 6 bases at J, with 10 bases between the two ends. The length of the CDR3 is 11 residues. CDR3 DNA sequence: TGCAGCGTTGTAGGGGCCGGCGAGCAGTACTTC. It codes for CSVVGAGEQYF.

This clone was detected a few times. The chain employs TRBV15 and TRBJ1-2; the D is unclear. Trimming shortened V by 3 bases and J by 6 bases, and 11 bases separated the two germline ends. Germline V CDR1 and CDR2: LNHNV, YYDKDF (reference sequence). The CDR3 length is 13 residues. The CDR3 nucleotides are TGTGCCACCAGCAGTCGGATCCTGGATGGCTACACCTTC. It is translated as CATSSRILDGYTF. The variable domain in full, with the rest retrieved from reference TRBV15 and TRBJ1-2, is DAMVIQNPRYQVTQFGKPVTLSCSQTLNHNVMYWYQQKSSQAPKLLFHYYDKDFNNEADTPDNFQSRRPNTSFCFLDIRSPGLGDTAMYLCATSSRILDGYTFGSGTRLTVV.

This clone was counted a single time. The V call is TRBV27, the J call TRBJ1-2, with D maybe TRBD1 (5 bases). This CDR3 has 14 residues. Germline V lookup: CDR1 MNHEY, CDR2 SMNVEV (reference sequence). Trimming took 5 bases from V and 4 from J, leaving 14 bases between them. CDR3 coding DNA: TGTGCCAGCAGTAGGGGCCCCGACAGCTATGGCTACACCTTC. Encoded protein: CASSRGPDSYGYTF.

J is TRBJ1-3 and V is TRBV6-6; D not certain. The CDR3 spans 15 residues. Deletions cut 2 bases from V and 3 bases from J, with 11 bases between. CDR1 MNHNY and CDR2 SVGAGI come from the germline V gene (reference sequence). The CDR3 sequence is CASSYGVGGGNTIYF. The DNA for the CDR3 is TGTGCCAGCAGTTACGGGGTGGGAGGTGGAAACACCATATATTTT.

This clone has just a few counts. The rearrangement uses TRBV14 and TRBJ2-7, with a possible D match to TRBD1 (6 bases). Trimming stripped 0 bases from V and 4 bases from J, with 10 bases between. CDR1 is SGHDN and CDR2 is FVKESK in the germline V gene. This CDR3 has 14 amino acids. In DNA form, the CDR3 reads TGTGCCAGCAGCCAAGAAGGGCAGGGGTACGAGCAGTACTTC. Its translation is CASSQEGQGYEQYF.

This clone was picked up a small number of times. V is TRBV25-1 and J is TRBJ1-1; 8 nucleotides agree with TRBD1. Germline V lookup: CDR1 MGHDK, CDR2 SYGVNS. This CDR3 has 18 residues. V lost 0 bases to trimming and J lost 4 bases; unmatched junction nucleotides: 13. The CDR3 nucleotides read TGTGCCAGCAGTGAATATTTAGTGACGGACAGGGACGGCACTGAAGCTTTCTTT. It codes for CASSEYLVTDRDGTEAFF.

The V and J genes are TRBV6-5 and TRBJ1-1, with D possibly matching TRBD1 (6 bases). Germline V lookup: CDR1 MNHEY, CDR2 SVGAGI. The CDR3 spans 14 residues. V was shortened by 5 bases and J by 6 bases, with 16 bases between the two germline ends. The CDR3 coding sequence is TGTGCCAGCAGTGGACGAGTTGGACAGCCTGAAGCTTTCTTT. This codes for CASSGRVGQPEAFF.

The CDR3 DNA is TGTGCCAGCAGTCCGCTGGGGACATTCGGCACTGAAGCTTTCTTT. This gives the protein CASSPLGTFGTEAFF. This chain connects TRBV6-5 to TRBJ1-1, with a tentative D call TRBD1 (6 bases). The germline V and J ends were trimmed by 5 bases and 4 bases, with 17 bases remaining between them. The CDR3 is made up of 15 amino acids. The germline V gene encodes CDR1 MNHEY and CDR2 SVGAGI.

In its sample, this clone was seen once. The chain uses TRBV4-3 and TRBJ2-6; D unclear. The CDR3 totals 16 residues. V was pared by 0 bases and J by 4 bases, with 10 bases between. Per the germline V gene, CDR1 is LGHNA and CDR2 is YSLEER. The CDR3 spells CASSQDWQAGANVLTF. The CDR3 bases are TGCGCCAGCAGCCAAGATTGGCAGGCCGGGGCCAACGTCCTGACTTTC.

The V and J genes are TRBV6-5 and TRBJ1-1; no clear D gene. The germline V gene has CDR1 MNHEY and CDR2 SVGAGI. The CDR3 is 15 amino acids. Trimming took 0 bases from V and 1 from J, leaving 9 bases between them. The CDR3 region is CASSYSIGGNTEAFF. CDR3 bases: TGTGCCAGCAGTTACTCGATCGGAGGGAACACTGAAGCTTTCTTT.